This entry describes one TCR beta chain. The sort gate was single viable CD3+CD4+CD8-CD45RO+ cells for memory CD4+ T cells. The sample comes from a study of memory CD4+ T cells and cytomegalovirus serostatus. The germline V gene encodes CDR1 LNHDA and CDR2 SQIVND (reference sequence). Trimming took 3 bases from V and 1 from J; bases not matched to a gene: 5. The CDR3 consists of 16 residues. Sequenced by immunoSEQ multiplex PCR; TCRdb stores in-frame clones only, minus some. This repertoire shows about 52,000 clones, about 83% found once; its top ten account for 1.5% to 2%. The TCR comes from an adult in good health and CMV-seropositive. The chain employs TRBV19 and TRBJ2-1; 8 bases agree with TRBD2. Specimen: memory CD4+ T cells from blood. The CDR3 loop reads CASSIGTSGSYNEQFF. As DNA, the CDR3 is TGTGCCAGTAGTATCGGGACTAGTGGGTCCTACAATGAGCAGTTCTTC.